This T cell receptor beta chain originates from a study of T cells in Graves' hyperthyroidism and ophthalmopathy. RNA transcripts yielded amplified TCR beta CDR3 regions. With the HTBI primer set, the TCR CDR3 went through a first round of RT-PCR. TCRdb itself ran the multiplex PCR reads through MiXCR, one entry per CDR3 protein. The sample yields 500,000 to 600,000 distinct CDR3 sequences, 16% seen once. The CDR3 contains 14 residues. Germline V gene data show CDR1 as SGDLS and CDR2 as YYNGEE. Germline trimming cut 4 bases from V and 10 bases from J; bases unmatched to any gene: 10. Each diagnosis was grounded in clinical symptoms, serum thyroxine and TRAb, thyroid ultrasound, and orbital computed tomography.

The clonotype was recovered from a woman aged 18-29 years with Graves' hyperthyroidism. This rearrangement joins TRBV9 to TRBJ2-1, with 8 positions matching TRBD1. Sequencing was performed on blood. CDR3 sequence reads: CASSSGQGDYEQFF. The CDR3 bases are TGTGCCAGCAGCTCCGGACAGGGTGACTACGAGCAGTTCTTC.